Below are 24 T cell receptor beta chains sequenced from a single sample in a study of human T cells and chemical hapten exposure. This sample's time point: pre-sensitization, week 0. Treatment of the sample: therapeutic diphenylcyclopropenone sensitization with weekly scalp DPC. TCRdb called the RACE reads again in MiXCR, with one record for every CDR3 protein. The table has about 380,000 distinct CDR3 sequences, 4.5% to 6% seen once. The material was whole blood, obtained in connection with sensitization to the hapten diphenylcyclopropenone (DPC). These receptors all come from a woman between 50 and 59 years old with alopecia areata. Some clones in this sample may be carry-over from other donors' samples.

The V gene is TRBV6-5, the J gene TRBJ1-6, with 7 bases identical to TRBD1. From germline, CDR1 is MNHEY and CDR2 SVGAGI. After removal of 7 bases from V and 6 bases from J, the junction contained 9 bases not matched to a gene. This CDR3 comprises 15 residues. CDR3 nucleotides: TGTGCCAGCAAACGATCGGGACAGACTAATTCACCCCTCCACTTT. Amino acid sequence: CASKRSGQTNSPLHF.

In its sample, this clonotype was seen many times. The V gene is TRBV12-3 or TRBV12-4, the J gene TRBJ2-7, with 7 bases identical to TRBD2. V trimming: 8 bases; J trimming: 5 bases; junction bases outside the gene matches: 12. The CDR3 extends over 14 amino acids. CDR3 residues: CASAGVAGVDEQYF. CDR3 nucleotide sequence: TGTGCCAGCGCCGGGGTGGCGGGGGTGGACGAGCAGTACTTC.

The chain has TRBV11-2 and TRBJ1-2; the D gene is possibly TRBD1 (5 bases). Trimming took off 5 bases at V and 0 bases at J, with 13 bases between the two ends. There are 15 residues in the CDR3. Germline V CDR1 and CDR2: SGHAT, FQNNGV. The CDR3 reads CASSLRTPSNYGYTF. The CDR3 nucleotides are TGTGCCAGCAGCCTACGGACACCCTCTAACTATGGCTACACCTTC.

This clonotype occurred many times. This sequence joins TRBV9 and TRBJ2-3; maybe TRBD2 (6 bases). This CDR3 comprises 12 residues. V dropped 3 bases and J dropped 4 bases, with 6 bases sitting between them. CDR1 SGDLS and CDR2 YYNGEE come from the germline V gene. CDR3: CASSGEADTQYF. Here the CDR3 DNA reads TGTGCCAGCAGCGGGGAGGCAGATACGCAGTATTTT. The variable domain in full, completed from reference TRBV9 and TRBJ2-3, reads DSGVTQTPKHLITATGQRVTLRCSPRSGDLSVYWYQQSLDQGLQFLIQYYNGEERAKGNILERFSAQQFPDLHSELNLSSLELGDSALYFCASSGEADTQYFGPGTRLTVL.

The sample holds a few counts of this clonotype. The J gene is TRBJ2-5, the V gene TRBV29-1, with D maybe TRBD1 (5 bases). CDR3 size: 14 residues. Germline loops: CDR1 SQVTM, CDR2 ANQGSEA. The V gene lost 6 bases and the J gene lost 5 bases, with 19 bases spanning the gap. The CDR3 is CSVARLRAEETQYF. CDR3 DNA: TGCAGCGTCGCCCGTCTCAGGGCAGAGGAGACCCAGTACTTC.

The V call is TRBV18, the J call TRBJ2-4, with 7 bases fitting TRBD1. This CDR3 has 15 residues. Germline trimming cut 2 bases from V and 3 bases from J; bases unmatched to any gene: 4. Germline V CDR1 and CDR2: KGHSH, LQKENI. This chain's CDR3 is CASSPEGAGKNIQYF. CDR3 sequence (DNA): TGTGCCAGCTCACCAGAGGGGGCTGGCAAAAACATTCAGTACTTC.

V and J are TRBV10-3 and TRBJ2-1, with D perhaps TRBD2 (7 bases). The ends were cut back, 1 base at V and 4 bases at J, with 23 bases in the middle. The CDR3 has 19 residues. From germline, CDR1 is ENHRY and CDR2 SYGVKD. The chain's CDR3 is CAISEFWLAEGEGYNEQFF. The CDR3 nucleotides read TGTGCCATCAGTGAGTTTTGGCTAGCGGAGGGGGAAGGATACAATGAGCAGTTCTTC.

This clonotype was found many times. J is TRBJ2-1 and V is TRBV4-2; TRBD2 matches at 9 bases. Germline values: CDR1 LGHNA, CDR2 YNFKEQ. Trimming cost V 4 bases and J 10 bases; bases outside gene matches: 8. This CDR3 spans 14 amino acids. CDR3 in amino acids: CASSPPTSGREQFF. As DNA, the CDR3 is TGTGCCAGCAGCCCTCCCACTAGCGGGCGGGAGCAGTTCTTC.

The V and J genes are TRBV5-6 and TRBJ2-7; D not resolved. Germline CDR1 is SGHDT and CDR2 is YYEEEE. This CDR3 has 14 residues. The V end was cut by 4 bases, the J end by 3 bases, with 14 bases between. CDR3 nucleotides: TGTGCCAGCAGCCTGGGATTCCCAAACTACGAGCAGTACTTC. Residues: CASSLGFPNYEQYF.

The genes are TRBV27 and TRBJ2-5, with a weak D call TRBD1 (6 bases). Germline V gene lookup returns CDR1 MNHEY and CDR2 SMNVEV (reference sequence). V dropped 5 bases and J dropped 0 bases, with 22 bases sitting between them. The CDR3 has 18 amino acids. CDR3 sequence reads: CASSPTPPGRGYQETQYF. The CDR3 DNA reads as TGTGCCAGCAGTCCAACCCCCCCGGGAAGGGGGTACCAAGAGACCCAGTACTTC.

The V call is TRBV12-3 or TRBV12-4, the J call TRBJ2-2, with D hard to call. The CDR3 contains 13 residues. The V end was cut by 8 bases, the J end by 4 bases, with 11 bases between. The CDR3: CASFSLTTGELFF. The CDR3 DNA is TGTGCCAGCTTCTCATTGACCACCGGGGAGCTGTTTTTT.

This clonotype was detected ten times or more. The chain couples TRBV29-1 to TRBJ1-5, with D possibly being TRBD1 (5 bases). The V end was cut by 5 bases, the J end by 4 bases, with 12 bases between. The CDR3 consists of 13 residues. Germline assignment: CDR1 SQVTM and CDR2 ANQGSEA. CDR3 nucleotides: TGCAGCGTTTCGCAGGGCTTGAATCAGCCCCAGCATTTT. It translates to CSVSQGLNQPQHF.

The J gene is TRBJ1-3, the V gene TRBV12-3 or TRBV12-4, with a weak D call TRBD1 (5 bases). V lost 3 bases to trimming and J lost 4 bases, with 10 bases between them. The CDR3 is made up of 14 amino acids. CDR3 nucleotides: TGTGCCAGCAGTTTTGGGGGATGGGGAAACACCATATATTTT. It codes for CASSFGGWGNTIYF.

This clonotype has just a few counts. The CDR3 bases are TGTGCCTCCGGAAGACAGGGCAACTTAGCCAAAAACATTCAGTACTTC. It yields the protein CASGRQGNLAKNIQYF. This rearrangement joins TRBV12-3 or TRBV12-4 to TRBJ2-4; 7 positions match TRBD1. V gave up 11 bases and J gave up 0 bases; unmatched junction bases: 13. The CDR3 covers 16 residues.

This clonotype has just a few counts. This chain uses TRBV6-5 with TRBJ1-2; D is possibly TRBD1 (6 bases). Germline V gene data show CDR1 as MNHEY and CDR2 as SVGAGI. V was shortened by 6 bases and J by 4 bases, with 15 bases between the two germline ends. CDR3 size: 14 residues. The CDR3, as DNA: TGTGCCAGCAGACCCAGGGGTTCTGTCTATGGCTACACCTTC. Translation gives CASRPRGSVYGYTF.

This clonotype was seen repeatedly, ten times or more. The V and J genes are TRBV6-2 or TRBV6-3 and TRBJ2-3, with D perhaps matching TRBD1 or TRBD2 (5 bases each). The CDR3 covers 14 residues. Germline-derived CDR1 and CDR2 are MNHEY and SVGEGT. V gave up 2 bases and J gave up 7 bases, with 13 bases separating them. The CDR3 region has the DNA TGTGCCAGCAGTTACCGGGACCTCGTACATACGCAGTATTTT. Translated: CASSYRDLVHTQYF.

The chain has TRBV10-1 and TRBJ2-4, with D maybe TRBD2 (5 bases). V was shortened by 2 bases and J by 0 bases, with 11 bases between the two germline ends. CDR3 length: 16 amino acids. CDR1 WNHNN and CDR2 SYGVQD come from the germline V gene (reference sequence). The CDR3 bases are TGCGCCAGCAGTGAGCGAGGCGGGCTAGCCAAAAACATTCAGTACTTC. Its translation: CASSERGGLAKNIQYF.

The chain combines TRBV11-2 with TRBJ1-1; TRBD1 is a possible D gene (5 bases). The CDR3 sequence is 15 residues long. Germline CDR1 reads SGHAT; CDR2 reads FQNNGV. Trimming shortened V by 4 bases and J by 1 base, and 13 bases separated the two germline ends. The CDR3 DNA reads as TGTGCCAGCAGCTCTGGCTGGACAACGAACACTGAAGCTTTCTTT. Translating it yields CASSSGWTTNTEAFF.

The V gene is TRBV15, the J gene TRBJ1-1; D not certain. This CDR3 comprises 14 residues. CDR1 and CDR2 (germline): LNHNV, YYDKDF (reference sequence). Between the trimmed V and J ends, which lost 0 bases and 1 base, there was a span of 6 bases. The CDR3: CATSRDTWNTEAFF. As DNA, the CDR3 is TGTGCCACCAGCAGAGATACCTGGAACACTGAAGCTTTCTTT.

There are many counts of this clonotype. The chain has TRBV21-1 and TRBJ2-3; the D call TRBD2 from the table was never checked on the DNA. TRBV21-1 is assigned pseudogene status. CDR3 length equals 18 residues. The CDR3 region is CASSSLAGGPYCTDTQYF. CDR3 coding DNA: TGTGCCAGCAGCTCACTAGCGGGGGGACCATATTGCACAGATACGCAGTATTTT.

The chain joins TRBV28 to TRBJ2-1; D call uncertain. Germline V CDR1 and CDR2: MDHEN, SYDVKM. CDR3 length: 12 residues. Trimming took off 5 bases at V and 8 bases at J, with 10 bases between the two ends. The CDR3 here is CASSVTADEQFF. The CDR3 bases are TGTGCCAGCAGTGTGACGGCAGATGAGCAGTTCTTC.

This clonotype was found many times. The gene calls are TRBV7-2 and TRBJ1-5; 7 bases agree with TRBD1. Trimming at V came to 4 bases and at J to 8 bases, leaving 8 bases not matched to a gene. The CDR3 consists of 14 residues. Germline CDR1 and CDR2: SGHTA and FQGNSA. CDR3 loop: CASSSRGTPEPQHF. DNA of the CDR3: TGTGCCAGCAGCTCCAGGGGGACTCCGGAGCCCCAGCATTTT.

About this clonotype itself: A single base separates this from a much larger clone, so it may be a read error. The chain joins TRBV30 to TRBJ2-1; no reliable D call. Germline loops: CDR1 GTSNPN, CDR2 SVGIG (reference sequence). The CDR3 is 13 amino acids. The CDR3 here is CAWSERSHNEQLF. The CDR3 DNA sequence: TGTGCCTGGAGTGAAAGGAGTCACAATGAGCAGCTCTTC.

J is TRBJ2-3 and V is TRBV12-3 or TRBV12-4; TRBD1 matches 9 bases. Germline trimming cut 5 bases from V and 3 bases from J; bases unmatched to any gene: 6. The CDR3 sequence is 15 residues long. The CDR3 is CASSTTGGWTDTQYF. The CDR3, as DNA: TGTGCCAGCAGTACGACAGGGGGTTGGACAGATACGCAGTATTTT.